A selection of T cell receptor beta chains follows, all from one sample in a study of blood T cell repertoires in COVID-19. Sequenced by immunoSEQ multiplex PCR; TCRdb stores in-frame clones only, minus some. The sample lists 95,000 to 100,000 clones; about four fifths were seen once. The material sequenced was peripheral blood. These receptors were obtained from a woman aged 55-70 years with acute or convalescent COVID-19. Both conserved end residues are part of each CDR3. Each record gives: CDR3 protein, CDR3 DNA, clone size, J gene, D gene, V gene. A D gene is named only where the DNA matches it firmly. Clone size is shown for a subset of rows, as once, few, many or a class of expanded clone.

CDR3 protein: CSASPLDRTSTDTQYF
CDR3 DNA: TGCAGTGCTAGTCCCCTTGACCGGACTAGCACAGATACGCAGTATTTT
clone size: -
J gene: TRBJ2-3
D gene: -
V gene: TRBV20-1

CDR3 protein: CASSYSTGHEQFF
CDR3 DNA: TGTGCCAGCAGTTATTCGACAGGGCATGAGCAGTTCTTC
clone size: -
J gene: TRBJ2-1
D gene: TRBD1
V gene: TRBV6-2/TRBV6-3

CDR3 protein: CASGLGGGIVNQPQHF
CDR3 DNA: TGCGCCAGCGGTTTAGGAGGAGGGATAGTTAATCAGCCCCAGCATTTT
clone size: few
J gene: TRBJ1-5
D gene: -
V gene: TRBV4-1

CDR3 protein: CAISEGSRGNTEAFF
CDR3 DNA: TGTGCCATCAGTGAAGGATCTAGGGGGAACACTGAAGCTTTCTTT
clone size: -
J gene: TRBJ1-1
D gene: -
V gene: TRBV10-3

CDR3 protein: CASSPWDSEAFF
CDR3 DNA: TGTGCCAGCAGCCCCTGGGACAGTGAAGCTTTCTTT
clone size: -
J gene: TRBJ1-1
D gene: TRBD1
V gene: TRBV6-5

CDR3 protein: CASSPAIQNNEQFF
CDR3 DNA: TGTGCCAGCAGCCCCGCAATCCAGAACAATGAGCAGTTCTTC
clone size: -
J gene: TRBJ2-1
D gene: -
V gene: TRBV7-3

CDR3 protein: CASSFFGRVDTGELFF
CDR3 DNA: TGTGCCAGCAGCTTCTTCGGGAGGGTAGACACCGGGGAGCTGTTTTTT
clone size: -
J gene: TRBJ2-2
D gene: TRBD2
V gene: TRBV7-2

CDR3 protein: CASIRRQGPSYEQYF
CDR3 DNA: TGTGCCAGTATAAGGCGACAGGGTCCATCCTACGAGCAGTACTTC
clone size: -
J gene: TRBJ2-7
D gene: TRBD1
V gene: TRBV19

CDR3 protein: CASSRGTGGTGELFF
CDR3 DNA: TGTGCCAGTAGTAGGGGGACAGGAGGCACCGGGGAGCTGTTTTTT
clone size: -
J gene: TRBJ2-2
D gene: TRBD1
V gene: TRBV19

CDR3 protein: CASSHLRAGWVNEQFF
CDR3 DNA: TGTGCCAGCAGCCACCTCCGGGCGGGGTGGGTCAATGAGCAGTTCTTC
clone size: -
J gene: TRBJ2-1
D gene: -
V gene: TRBV14

CDR3 protein: CASSPRPAGQGSNEQFF
CDR3 DNA: TGTGCCAGCTCACCCCGCCCAGCGGGGCAAGGTAGCAATGAGCAGTTCTTC
clone size: -
J gene: TRBJ2-1
D gene: TRBD2
V gene: TRBV18

CDR3 protein: CASSELAGGSLRTDTQYF
CDR3 DNA: TGTGCCAGCAGTGAACTAGCGGGGGGGTCACTACGCACAGATACGCAGTATTTT
clone size: -
J gene: TRBJ2-3
D gene: TRBD2
V gene: TRBV2

CDR3 protein: CASRDRGFHEQYF
CDR3 DNA: TGCGCCAGCAGGGACAGGGGTTTCCACGAGCAGTACTTC
clone size: -
J gene: TRBJ2-7
D gene: TRBD1
V gene: TRBV5-1

CDR3 protein: CATSRGFFRLAGVKSGELFF
CDR3 DNA: TGTGCCACCAGCAGAGGGTTTTTTCGGCTAGCGGGGGTTAAATCCGGGGAGCTGTTTTTT
clone size: few
J gene: TRBJ2-2
D gene: TRBD2
V gene: TRBV15

CDR3 protein: CASSQDGAGGRTDTQYF
CDR3 DNA: TGTGCCAGCAGCCAAGATGGGGCGGGGGGACGCACAGATACGCAGTATTTT
clone size: -
J gene: TRBJ2-3
D gene: TRBD2
V gene: TRBV4-2

CDR3 protein: CASSRGLTGTGELFF
CDR3 DNA: TGTGCCAGCAGCCGAGGGTTGACGGGCACCGGGGAGCTGTTTTTT
clone size: -
J gene: TRBJ2-2
D gene: -
V gene: TRBV5-8

CDR3 protein: CATSDLPGRPRGADTQYF
CDR3 DNA: TGTGCCACCAGTGATTTACCCGGTCGGCCCCGCGGTGCGGATACGCAGTATTTT
clone size: -
J gene: TRBJ2-3
D gene: -
V gene: TRBV24-1

CDR3 protein: CASSGQGAEQFF
CDR3 DNA: TGTGCCAGCAGCGGACAGGGGGCCGAGCAGTTCTTC
clone size: -
J gene: TRBJ2-1
D gene: TRBD1
V gene: TRBV2